Listed below are T cell receptor beta chains from one sample, sequenced in a study of blood T cell repertoires in COVID-19. Profiled with immunoSEQ multiplex PCR; TCRdb holds only in-frame clones, not every one. The table shows approximately 300,000 clones, with approximately 90% occurring only once. Source material: PBMCs or T cells enriched from blood (not recorded which). All receptors derive from a young woman who had been exposed to COVID-19. CDR3s include the opening cysteine and the closing phenylalanine or tryptophan. Fields, in order: CDR3 DNA, CDR3 protein, D gene, clone size, CDR3 length, J gene, V gene. D genes are given only for firm matches. Size values are once, few and many counts, or a class for expanded clones, and some rows have none.

DNA: TGCGCCAGCAGCCTCCAGCGGGGGGGCCGTACGGGGGAGACCCAGTACTTC
CDR3: CASSLQRGGRTGETQYF
D: TRBD2
size: NA
length: 17
J: TRBJ2-5
V: TRBV5-1

DNA: TGTGCCAGTAGTATGAGGGATACTACACCCCTCCACTTT
CDR3: CASSMRDTTPLHF
D: NA
size: once
length: 13
J: TRBJ1-6
V: TRBV19

DNA: TGCGCCAGCAGCCAAGCGCAGGGGAATCAGCCCCAGCATTTT
CDR3: CASSQAQGNQPQHF
D: NA
size: NA
length: 14
J: TRBJ1-5
V: TRBV4-3

DNA: TGCGCCAGCAGCCAAGCCGGGACAGGGTCCACTACTAACTATGGCTACACCTTC
CDR3: CASSQAGTGSTTNYGYTF
D: TRBD1
size: NA
length: 18
J: TRBJ1-2
V: TRBV4-3

DNA: TGTGCCAGCAGCTTAGGCGCAGGTACCTACAATGAGCAGTTCTTC
CDR3: CASSLGAGTYNEQFF
D: NA
size: NA
length: 15
J: TRBJ2-1
V: TRBV7-9

DNA: TGTGCCAGCAGCCTAGGTAACGCTGGCTACACCTTC
CDR3: CASSLGNAGYTF
D: NA
size: NA
length: 12
J: TRBJ1-2
V: TRBV12-3/TRBV12-4

DNA: TGTGCCAGCAGCTCCAGTAGCTACCCTGAAGCTTTCTTT
CDR3: CASSSSSYPEAFF
D: NA
size: NA
length: 13
J: TRBJ1-1
V: TRBV7-9

DNA: TGTGCCAGCAGTGAGTTTTCGGTCCAAGAGACCCAGTACTTC
CDR3: CASSEFSVQETQYF
D: NA
size: NA
length: 14
J: TRBJ2-5
V: TRBV2

DNA: TGTGCCAGCAGCGTTGGACAGCTAAATGAAAAACTGTTTTTT
CDR3: CASSVGQLNEKLFF
D: NA
size: once
length: 14
J: TRBJ1-4
V: TRBV11-2

DNA: TGTGCCAGCAGCAGCCGAGGGGTGGAGGGATCCGCACCCCTCCACTTT
CDR3: CASSSRGVEGSAPLHF
D: NA
size: NA
length: 16
J: TRBJ1-6
V: TRBV9

DNA: TGTGCCAGCAGCCAAACAAGACAGGAGAACACTGAAGCTTTCTTT
CDR3: CASSQTRQENTEAFF
D: NA
size: once
length: 15
J: TRBJ1-1
V: TRBV11-2

DNA: TGTGCCAGCTCCCAGGGGGATAATGAAAAACTGTTTTTT
CDR3: CASSQGDNEKLFF
D: TRBD1
size: NA
length: 13
J: TRBJ1-4
V: TRBV5-4

DNA: TGTGCCAGCAGCTTCGACAGGGGTTTCTCCTACGAGCAGTACTTC
CDR3: CASSFDRGFSYEQYF
D: TRBD1
size: few
length: 15
J: TRBJ2-7
V: TRBV11-2

DNA: TGTGCCAGCAGCTTAGGACAGGGGGCGGATGGCTACACCTTC
CDR3: CASSLGQGADGYTF
D: TRBD1
size: NA
length: 14
J: TRBJ1-2
V: TRBV5-4

DNA: TGTGCCAGCAGTTACTCGATTCCGGTTTACGAGCAGTACTTC
CDR3: CASSYSIPVYEQYF
D: NA
size: NA
length: 14
J: TRBJ2-7
V: TRBV6-5

DNA: TGTGCCTGGAGGACAGCGGGCAATGAAAAACTGTTTTTT
CDR3: CAWRTAGNEKLFF
D: NA
size: NA
length: 13
J: TRBJ1-4
V: TRBV30

DNA: TGCAGCGTTGTACACCATGCCCCCTACGAGCAGTACTTC
CDR3: CSVVHHAPYEQYF
D: NA
size: NA
length: 13
J: TRBJ2-7
V: TRBV29-1

DNA: TGTGCCAGCAGCTTCCGACTAGCGGGGCCCGGGGTCAACGTCCTGACTTTC
CDR3: CASSFRLAGPGVNVLTF
D: TRBD2
size: NA
length: 17
J: TRBJ2-6
V: TRBV5-5

DNA: TGTGCCAGCACCCGTCCCGGTTTTGCTTTCTTT
CDR3: CASTRPGFAFF
D: NA
size: NA
length: 11
J: TRBJ1-1
V: TRBV5-8

DNA: TGCAGCGTTGGATTAACTAGCGGGGTAGTCGAGCAGTACTTC
CDR3: CSVGLTSGVVEQYF
D: TRBD2
size: NA
length: 14
J: TRBJ2-7
V: TRBV29-1

DNA: TGTGCCAGCAGTTACTCGAGCATGGGCCCCTACAATGAGCAGTTCTTC
CDR3: CASSYSSMGPYNEQFF
D: NA
size: NA
length: 16
J: TRBJ2-1
V: TRBV6-5

DNA: TGTGCCATCAGTGAGTCGGGGCGGGGCTCCTACAATGAGCAGTTCTTC
CDR3: CAISESGRGSYNEQFF
D: NA
size: once
length: 16
J: TRBJ2-1
V: TRBV10-3

DNA: TGTGCCAGCAGCTCCCCCGGGACAGCTTATGGCTACACCTTC
CDR3: CASSSPGTAYGYTF
D: TRBD1
size: NA
length: 14
J: TRBJ1-2
V: TRBV7-9

DNA: TGTGCCACCAGTGTCCGAGGATACTTC
CDR3: CATSVRGYF
D: NA
size: NA
length: 9
J: TRBJ2-7
V: TRBV24-1

DNA: TGTGCCAGCAGAACGACAGGGACCTATGGCTACACCTTC
CDR3: CASRTTGTYGYTF
D: TRBD1
size: NA
length: 13
J: TRBJ1-2
V: TRBV5-6

DNA: TGTGCCAGCAGCGCAGGGTACACTGAAGCTTTCTTT
CDR3: CASSAGYTEAFF
D: NA
size: NA
length: 12
J: TRBJ1-1
V: TRBV7-9

DNA: TGCGCCAGCAGCTTCGGGGTCGTGGGAGACACTGAAGCTTTCTTT
CDR3: CASSFGVVGDTEAFF
D: NA
size: NA
length: 15
J: TRBJ1-1
V: TRBV5-1

DNA: TGTGCCAGTAGAACCCAACACAGGGGGGGCTACGAGCAGTACTTC
CDR3: CASRTQHRGGYEQYF
D: NA
size: NA
length: 15
J: TRBJ2-7
V: TRBV19

DNA: TGTGCCAGCAGTCCCAACAGGGGACGGGGCTACACCTTC
CDR3: CASSPNRGRGYTF
D: TRBD1
size: NA
length: 13
J: TRBJ1-2
V: TRBV12-3/TRBV12-4

DNA: TGTGCCAGCAGTACACCGGGACTAAATTACAATGAGCAGTTCTTC
CDR3: CASSTPGLNYNEQFF
D: TRBD2
size: few
length: 15
J: TRBJ2-1
V: TRBV25-1

DNA: TGTGCCTGGAATACAGGGGGCAGTTCCTACAATGAGCAGTTCTTC
CDR3: CAWNTGGSSYNEQFF
D: TRBD1
size: NA
length: 15
J: TRBJ2-1
V: TRBV30

DNA: TGTGCCAGCAGTTACGTGACAGGGAATCAGCCCCAGCATTTT
CDR3: CASSYVTGNQPQHF
D: TRBD1
size: NA
length: 14
J: TRBJ1-5
V: TRBV6-2/TRBV6-3

DNA: TGTGCCAGCTCCACTAGCGGGGGGTCGTACACCGGGGAGCTGTTTTTT
CDR3: CASSTSGGSYTGELFF
D: TRBD2
size: NA
length: 16
J: TRBJ2-2
V: TRBV5-5

DNA: TGCGCCAGCAGCCCCCGAACGACCGGGGTATCTTCACCCCTCCACTTT
CDR3: CASSPRTTGVSSPLHF
D: NA
size: NA
length: 16
J: TRBJ1-6
V: TRBV4-1

DNA: TGCAGTGCTAGTGTTAGGGGCGAGCAGTACTTC
CDR3: CSASVRGEQYF
D: NA
size: once
length: 11
J: TRBJ2-7
V: TRBV20-1

DNA: TGTGCCAGCATAAGCAGGGCTGGTGGCTACACCTTC
CDR3: CASISRAGGYTF
D: NA
size: NA
length: 12
J: TRBJ1-2
V: TRBV25-1

DNA: TGTGCCAGCAACCTCCAAGGGCAGGGCAGTGAAAAACTGTTTTTT
CDR3: CASNLQGQGSEKLFF
D: NA
size: NA
length: 15
J: TRBJ1-4
V: TRBV7-9

DNA: TGTGCCAGCAGTGTCTACTCTGGGGCCAACGTCCTGACTTTC
CDR3: CASSVYSGANVLTF
D: NA
size: NA
length: 14
J: TRBJ2-6
V: TRBV2

DNA: TGTGCCAGCAGTTACAACACGAACACTGAAGCTTTCTTT
CDR3: CASSYNTNTEAFF
D: NA
size: NA
length: 13
J: TRBJ1-1
V: TRBV6-5

DNA: TGTGCCAGCTCACCGGGGACAACGACTCCAAACTATGGCTACACCTTC
CDR3: CASSPGTTTPNYGYTF
D: NA
size: NA
length: 16
J: TRBJ1-2
V: TRBV18

DNA: TGTGCCAGCAGTGAAATAGGCGGGGGGGCCTTCGATGAGCAGTTCTTC
CDR3: CASSEIGGGAFDEQFF
D: TRBD2
size: once
length: 16
J: TRBJ2-1
V: TRBV2

DNA: TGTGCCAGCAGTTGGAGCGACCAGCCCCAGCATTTT
CDR3: CASSWSDQPQHF
D: NA
size: NA
length: 12
J: TRBJ1-5
V: TRBV6-5

DNA: TGTGCCAGCAGCCCCCATCTGACTAGTTCCTATGAGCAGTTCTTC
CDR3: CASSPHLTSSYEQFF
D: NA
size: NA
length: 15
J: TRBJ2-1
V: TRBV9

DNA: TGTGCCAGCAGCCCCCTTGGGAGCGGGGGGCGTCAAGAGACCCAGTACTTC
CDR3: CASSPLGSGGRQETQYF
D: TRBD2
size: NA
length: 17
J: TRBJ2-5
V: TRBV3-1/TRBV3-2

DNA: TGCAGTGCTACTGAAACAGGACGCACTGAAGCTTTCTTT
CDR3: CSATETGRTEAFF
D: NA
size: once
length: 13
J: TRBJ1-1
V: TRBV20-1

DNA: TGCGCCAGCAGCCAAAGGATCGGGGGGGAATACGAGCAGTACTTC
CDR3: CASSQRIGGEYEQYF
D: TRBD2
size: once
length: 15
J: TRBJ2-7
V: TRBV4-1

DNA: TGTGCCAGCAGTCCGCGGACAGGGAGGATCGGTAGGGCTAATGAAAAACTGTTTTTT
CDR3: CASSPRTGRIGRANEKLFF
D: TRBD1
size: NA
length: 19
J: TRBJ1-4
V: TRBV27

DNA: TGTGCCAGTAGCCGTGACAGGGTGGCCGGGGAGCTGTTTTTT
CDR3: CASSRDRVAGELFF
D: TRBD1
size: few
length: 14
J: TRBJ2-2
V: TRBV19

DNA: TGTGCCAGCTCGTCACAGGGAAGAGATCAGCCCCAGCATTTT
CDR3: CASSSQGRDQPQHF
D: NA
size: NA
length: 14
J: TRBJ1-5
V: TRBV18

DNA: TGTGCCAGCGGCCGGGACAGGGAAGGCACAGATACGCAGTATTTT
CDR3: CASGRDREGTDTQYF
D: TRBD1
size: once
length: 15
J: TRBJ2-3
V: TRBV2

DNA: TGTGCCAGCAGCTTAGTGTTAGACTATGGCTACACCTTC
CDR3: CASSLVLDYGYTF
D: NA
size: NA
length: 13
J: TRBJ1-2
V: TRBV7-8

DNA: TGTGCCAGCAGCGAGGGACAGAGGGTTCAGCCCCAGCATTTT
CDR3: CASSEGQRVQPQHF
D: TRBD1
size: NA
length: 14
J: TRBJ1-5
V: TRBV7-2